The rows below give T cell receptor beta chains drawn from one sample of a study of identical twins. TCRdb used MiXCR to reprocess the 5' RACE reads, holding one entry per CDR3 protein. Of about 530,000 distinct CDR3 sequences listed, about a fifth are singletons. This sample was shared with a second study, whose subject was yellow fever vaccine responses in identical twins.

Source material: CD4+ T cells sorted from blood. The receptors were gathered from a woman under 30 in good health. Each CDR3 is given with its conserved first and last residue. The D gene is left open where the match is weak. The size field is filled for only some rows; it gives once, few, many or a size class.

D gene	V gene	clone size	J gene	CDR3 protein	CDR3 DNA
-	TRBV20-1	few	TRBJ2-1	CSARPGSYNEQFF	TGCAGTGCTAGACCAGGGTCCTACAATGAGCAGTTCTTC
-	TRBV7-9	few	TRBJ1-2	CASSLDGGYTF	TGTGCCAGCAGCTTGGACGGTGGCTACACCTTC
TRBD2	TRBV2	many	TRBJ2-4	CASRLGLAGAKNIQYF	TGTGCCAGCAGGCTGGGACTAGCGGGAGCCAAAAACATTCAGTACTTC
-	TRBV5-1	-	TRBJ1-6	CASSQNSGTLISPLHF	TGCGCCAGCAGCCAAAACAGCGGCACTCTAATTTCACCCCTCCACTTT
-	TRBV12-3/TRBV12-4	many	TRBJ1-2	CASSQGTYGYTF	TGTGCCAGCTCACAGGGCACCTATGGCTACACCTTC
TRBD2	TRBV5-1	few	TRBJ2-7	CASSANGGLALEQYF	TGCGCCAGCAGCGCCAACGGAGGACTAGCGCTCGAGCAGTACTTC
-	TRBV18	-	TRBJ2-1	CASSPRLSEYNEQFF	TGTGCCAGCTCACCAAGGCTAAGCGAATACAATGAGCAGTTCTTC
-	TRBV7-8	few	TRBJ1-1	CASSRARGDEAFF	TGTGCCAGCAGTCGTGCTCGGGGGGATGAAGCTTTCTTT
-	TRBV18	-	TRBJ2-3	CASSPPTYWFGDTQYF	TGTGCCAGCTCACCACCCACATACTGGTTTGGAGATACGCAGTATTTT
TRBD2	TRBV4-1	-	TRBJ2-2	CASSPLGTSGGAGELFF	TGCGCCAGCAGCCCCCTAGGGACTAGCGGGGGGGCCGGGGAGCTGTTTTTT
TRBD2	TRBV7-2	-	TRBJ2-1	CASSLGRGLAGINEQFF	TGTGCCAGCAGCTTAGGTCGAGGACTAGCGGGGATTAATGAGCAGTTCTTC
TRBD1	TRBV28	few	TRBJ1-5	CATLDRGTQPQHF	TGTGCCACCCTGGACAGGGGAACTCAGCCCCAGCATTTT
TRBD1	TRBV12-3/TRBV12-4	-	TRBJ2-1	CASKLFGTGVNEQFF	TGTGCCAGCAAACTCTTCGGGACAGGGGTTAATGAGCAGTTCTTC
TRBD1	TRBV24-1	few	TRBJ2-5	CATSDSFGQGLETQYF	TGTGCCACCAGTGACTCTTTTGGACAGGGTCTAGAGACCCAGTACTTC
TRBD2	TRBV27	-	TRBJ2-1	CASSLGSGMYNEQFF	TGTGCCAGCAGTTTGGGAAGCGGGATGTACAATGAGCAGTTCTTC
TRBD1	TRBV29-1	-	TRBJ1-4	CSVSRDRGANEKLFF	TGCAGCGTTTCCCGGGACAGGGGAGCTAATGAAAAACTGTTTTTT
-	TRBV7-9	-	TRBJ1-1	CASSLNSGVGTEAFF	TGTGCCAGCAGCTTAAATTCAGGGGTGGGCACTGAAGCTTTCTTT
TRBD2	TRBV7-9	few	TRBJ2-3	CASSLGTRNTDTQYF	TGTGCCAGCAGCTTGGGGACTAGAAACACAGATACGCAGTATTTT
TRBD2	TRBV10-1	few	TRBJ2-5	CASSEAVAGGQETQYF	TGCGCCAGCAGTGAGGCGGTAGCGGGAGGCCAAGAGACCCAGTACTTC
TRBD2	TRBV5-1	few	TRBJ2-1	CASRDSGSVNEQFF	TGCGCCAGCAGGGATAGCGGGAGTGTAAATGAGCAGTTCTTC
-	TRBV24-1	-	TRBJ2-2	CATSDRTGANTGELFF	TGTGCCACCAGTGATAGGACGGGAGCTAACACCGGGGAGCTGTTTTTT
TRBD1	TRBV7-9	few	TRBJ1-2	CASSLADRWNYGYTF	TGTGCCAGCAGCTTAGCGGACAGGTGGAACTATGGCTACACCTTC
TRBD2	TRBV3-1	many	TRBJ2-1	CASSQGSGRSSYNEQFF	TGTGCCAGCAGCCAGGGTAGCGGGAGAAGCTCCTACAATGAGCAGTTCTTC
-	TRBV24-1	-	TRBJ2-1	CATSEPGHNEQFF	TGTGCCACCAGTGAGCCCGGGCACAATGAGCAGTTCTTC
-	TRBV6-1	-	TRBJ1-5	CASSEATLRPQHF	TGTGCCAGCAGTGAAGCTACATTGCGGCCCCAGCATTTT
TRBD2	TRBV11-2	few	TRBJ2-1	CASSFPGLAGVSPSSYNEQFF	TGTGCCAGCAGCTTCCCGGGACTAGCGGGAGTGAGTCCGAGCTCCTACAATGAGCAGTTCTTC
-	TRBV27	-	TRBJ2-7	CASSFNAGTGEQYF	TGTGCCAGCAGTTTCAACGCAGGGACGGGGGAGCAGTACTTC
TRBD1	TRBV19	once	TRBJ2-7	CASSTNRQGPSYEQYF	TGTGCCAGTAGTACGAATAGACAGGGGCCTTCCTACGAGCAGTACTTC
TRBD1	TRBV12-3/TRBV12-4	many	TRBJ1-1	CASRRTGLNTEAFF	TGTGCCAGCAGGAGGACAGGATTGAACACTGAAGCTTTCTTT
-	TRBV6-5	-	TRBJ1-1	CASSYSIYSTMNTEAFF	TGTGCCAGCAGTTACTCGATTTATTCGACCATGAACACTGAAGCTTTCTTT
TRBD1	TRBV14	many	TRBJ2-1	CASSHQRGQAYNEQFF	TGTGCCAGCAGCCATCAACGGGGACAGGCCTACAATGAGCAGTTCTTC
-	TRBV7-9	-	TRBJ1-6	CASSFGQHNSPLHF	TGTGCCAGCAGCTTCGGACAGCATAATTCACCCCTCCACTTT
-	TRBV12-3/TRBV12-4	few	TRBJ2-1	CASSFGTSSYNEQFF	TGTGCCAGCAGTTTCGGGACCTCCTCCTACAATGAGCAGTTCTTC
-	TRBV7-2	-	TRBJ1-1	CASSSSTGLNTEAFF	TGTGCCAGCAGCTCATCGACAGGCCTGAACACTGAAGCTTTCTTT
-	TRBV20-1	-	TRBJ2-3	CSALTVSTDTQYF	TGCAGTGCTCTGACAGTGAGCACAGATACGCAGTATTTT
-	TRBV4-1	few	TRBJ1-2	CASSQVGRRDYGYTF	TGCGCCAGCAGCCAAGTGGGGAGGAGAGACTATGGCTACACCTTC
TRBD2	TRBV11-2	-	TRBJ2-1	CASSPRALAGYNEQFF	TGTGCCAGCAGCCCCAGGGCACTAGCGGGATACAATGAGCAGTTCTTC
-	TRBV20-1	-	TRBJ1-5	CSARGDGNQPQHF	TGCAGTGCTAGAGGGGACGGCAATCAGCCCCAGCATTTT
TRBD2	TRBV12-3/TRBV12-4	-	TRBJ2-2	CASSFAGETGELFF	TGTGCCAGCAGTTTCGCGGGGGAAACCGGGGAGCTGTTTTTT
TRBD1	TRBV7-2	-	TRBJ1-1	CASSLADRGLNTEAFF	TGTGCCAGCAGCTTGGCGGACAGGGGGTTAAACACTGAAGCTTTCTTT